Listed below are T cell receptor beta chains from one sample, sequenced in a study of cytomegalovirus exposure and HLA in healthy donors. Clones were sequenced by immunoSEQ multiplex PCR, and TCRdb holds only the in-frame ones, with some missing. The data contain 200,000 to 250,000 clones, around 80% of them singletons. Sequencing was carried out using PBMCs. The source of these receptors is a man between 18 and 29 years old in good health and CMV-seronegative. CDR3s include the opening cysteine and the closing phenylalanine or tryptophan. The order of the fields is V gene, J gene, CDR3 length, CDR3 protein.

v_call: TRBV25-1
j_call: TRBJ2-7
cdr3_length: 13
cdr3_aa: CASSEFGAYEQYF

v_call: TRBV4-1
j_call: -
cdr3_length: 16
cdr3_aa: CASSQEKRVEGYEQYF

v_call: TRBV5-1
j_call: TRBJ1-6
cdr3_length: 17
cdr3_aa: CASSTGTASSYNSPLHF

v_call: TRBV7-2
j_call: TRBJ2-2
cdr3_length: 15
cdr3_aa: CASRGGQGFTGELFF

v_call: TRBV27
j_call: TRBJ2-7
cdr3_length: 16
cdr3_aa: CASSLGPSGLFYEQYF

v_call: TRBV10-3
j_call: TRBJ2-3
cdr3_length: 16
cdr3_aa: CAIRSGTSGISDTQYF

v_call: TRBV29-1
j_call: TRBJ2-7
cdr3_length: 11
cdr3_aa: CSVPLAHEQYF

v_call: TRBV19
j_call: TRBJ2-7
cdr3_length: 14
cdr3_aa: CASKITGGVSEQYF

v_call: TRBV7-3
j_call: TRBJ1-1
cdr3_length: 14
cdr3_aa: CASSLNTGGTEAFF

v_call: TRBV7-9
j_call: TRBJ2-7
cdr3_length: 11
cdr3_aa: CASSSAYEQYF

v_call: TRBV7-9
j_call: TRBJ2-7
cdr3_length: 17
cdr3_aa: CSSSSPVRREIGYEQYF

v_call: TRBV29-1
j_call: TRBJ2-5
cdr3_length: 15
cdr3_aa: CSVDGTGEGQETQYF

v_call: TRBV7-3
j_call: TRBJ2-3
cdr3_length: 14
cdr3_aa: CASSTGTSVDTQYF

v_call: TRBV10-2
j_call: TRBJ2-1
cdr3_length: 17
cdr3_aa: CASSGRAGGPPYNEQFF

v_call: TRBV5-1
j_call: TRBJ2-7
cdr3_length: 15
cdr3_aa: CASSLTTDGYYEQYF

v_call: TRBV19
j_call: TRBJ1-4
cdr3_length: 15
cdr3_aa: CASIRREGTNEKLFF

v_call: TRBV6-5
j_call: TRBJ1-2
cdr3_length: 14
cdr3_aa: CASSESDRVDGYTF

v_call: TRBV19
j_call: TRBJ2-1
cdr3_length: 13
cdr3_aa: CASSIGAGNEQFF

v_call: TRBV1
j_call: TRBJ2-7
cdr3_length: 17
cdr3_aa: CTSSQEGPGLPSYEQYF

v_call: TRBV7-2
j_call: TRBJ2-1
cdr3_length: 15
cdr3_aa: CASSPQGLGRSEQFF

v_call: TRBV2
j_call: TRBJ2-7
cdr3_length: 16
cdr3_aa: CASSEPEQGDLYEQYF

v_call: TRBV19
j_call: TRBJ1-2
cdr3_length: 13
cdr3_aa: CASSPDRGGGYTF

v_call: TRBV6-5
j_call: TRBJ1-1
cdr3_length: 16
cdr3_aa: CASSYSDRAILGEAFF

v_call: TRBV27
j_call: TRBJ1-5
cdr3_length: 13
cdr3_aa: CASGGQGGQPQHF

v_call: TRBV4-1
j_call: TRBJ2-5
cdr3_length: 21
cdr3_aa: CASSPGTQGGLAGDGGETQYF

v_call: TRBV19
j_call: TRBJ2-7
cdr3_length: 13
cdr3_aa: CASRGRGSYEQYF

v_call: TRBV6-5
j_call: TRBJ1-3
cdr3_length: 15
cdr3_aa: CASSLSVSSGNTIYF

v_call: TRBV5-1
j_call: TRBJ2-2
cdr3_length: 17
cdr3_aa: CASSSTIGLANTGELFF

v_call: TRBV27
j_call: TRBJ1-1
cdr3_length: 13
cdr3_aa: CASTKRGNTEAFF

v_call: TRBV19
j_call: TRBJ2-2
cdr3_length: 16
cdr3_aa: CASSSHRTGGFGELFF

v_call: TRBV5-5
j_call: TRBJ1-1
cdr3_length: 18
cdr3_aa: CASSLAPRTGGANTEAFF

v_call: TRBV5-5
j_call: TRBJ1-4
cdr3_length: 15
cdr3_aa: CASSYTGQRNEKLFF

v_call: TRBV19
j_call: TRBJ1-2
cdr3_length: 15
cdr3_aa: CASTIRDKGFGGYTF

v_call: TRBV9
j_call: TRBJ2-2
cdr3_length: 16
cdr3_aa: CASSSLTAANTGELFF

v_call: TRBV2
j_call: TRBJ2-3
cdr3_length: 14
cdr3_aa: CASRNTWSTDTQYF

v_call: TRBV18
j_call: TRBJ2-5
cdr3_length: 15
cdr3_aa: CASSPRGQGWETQYF

v_call: TRBV6-6
j_call: TRBJ2-1
cdr3_length: 15
cdr3_aa: CASSYGTSGYNEQFF

v_call: TRBV4-1
j_call: TRBJ2-7
cdr3_length: 15
cdr3_aa: CASSQDLGQGFEQYF

v_call: TRBV6-1
j_call: TRBJ1-5
cdr3_length: 15
cdr3_aa: CASRGAGTQGQPQHF